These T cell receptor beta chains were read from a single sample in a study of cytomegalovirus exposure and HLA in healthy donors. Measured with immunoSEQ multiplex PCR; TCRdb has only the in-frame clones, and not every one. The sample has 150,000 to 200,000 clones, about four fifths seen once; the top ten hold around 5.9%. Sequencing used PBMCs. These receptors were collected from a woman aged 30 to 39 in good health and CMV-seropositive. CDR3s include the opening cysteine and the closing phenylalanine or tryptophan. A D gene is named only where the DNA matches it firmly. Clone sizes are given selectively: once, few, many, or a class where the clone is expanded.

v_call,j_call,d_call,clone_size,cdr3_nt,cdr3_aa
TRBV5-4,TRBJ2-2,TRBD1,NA,TGTGCCAGCAGCACCCCGGGACAGACTTACACCGGGGAGCTGTTTTTT,CASSTPGQTYTGELFF
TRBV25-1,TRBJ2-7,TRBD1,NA,TGTGCCAGCAGTGAAGGGACAGGGAAAAAATACGAGCAGTACTTC,CASSEGTGKKYEQYF
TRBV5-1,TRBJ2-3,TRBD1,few,TGCGCCAGCAGCCTTCGACAGGGGGCAGATACGCAGTATTTT,CASSLRQGADTQYF
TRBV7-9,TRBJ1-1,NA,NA,TGTGCCAGCAGCCCCGAGTGGGGGGGCACTGAAGCTTTCTTT,CASSPEWGGTEAFF
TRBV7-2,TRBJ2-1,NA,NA,TGTGCCAGCAGCGACACCAAAGTGGTCTACAATGAGCAGTTCTTC,CASSDTKVVYNEQFF
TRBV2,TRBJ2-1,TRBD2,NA,TGTGCCAGCAGTTTAACAGCGGGAGGGAGTGAGCAGTTCTTC,CASSLTAGGSEQFF
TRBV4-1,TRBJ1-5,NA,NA,TGCGCCAGCAGCCAAGATGTAGACAGGAGCAATCAGCCCCAGCATTTT,CASSQDVDRSNQPQHF
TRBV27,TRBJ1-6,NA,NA,TGTGCCAGCAGGGGGCGATTGAGTTCACCCCTCCACTTT,CASRGRLSSPLHF
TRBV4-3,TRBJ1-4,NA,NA,TGCGCCAGCAGCCAAGATGGGGGGAAGCCGGCCCTTGCAACTAATGAAAAACTGTTTTTT,CASSQDGGKPALATNEKLFF
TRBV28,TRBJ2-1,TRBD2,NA,TGTGCCAGCAGCAAAGGACTAGCAAGGGTCGCAGGGTCCTACAATGAGCAGTTCTTC,CASSKGLARVAGSYNEQFF
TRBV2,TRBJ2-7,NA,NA,TGTGCCAGCAGTCCTCAGGGTTACGAGCAGTACTTC,CASSPQGYEQYF
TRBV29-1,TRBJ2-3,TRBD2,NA,TGCAGCGTTTTATGGCGGGGGGTTGTGGATACGCAGTATTTT,CSVLWRGVVDTQYF
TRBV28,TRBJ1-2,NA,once,TGTGCCAGCAGTTTATGGGAGACTAACTATGGCTACACCTTC,CASSLWETNYGYTF
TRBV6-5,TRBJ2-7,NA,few,TGTGCCAGCATGCGGGCTTCCTACGAGCAGTACTTC,CASMRASYEQYF
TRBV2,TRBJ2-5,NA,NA,TGTGCCAGCAGGAGGGACTCTCAAGAGACCCAGTACTTC,CASRRDSQETQYF
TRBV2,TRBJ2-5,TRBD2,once,TGTGCCAGCATAGGTGGGAGGGCCTTCACAGAGACCCAGTACTTC,CASIGGRAFTETQYF
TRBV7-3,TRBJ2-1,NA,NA,TGTGCCAGCAGCTTAATTCGGGGTAATGAGCAGTTCTTC,CASSLIRGNEQFF
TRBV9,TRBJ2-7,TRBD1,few,TGTGCCAGCAGCCCCCACACACAGGGGTACCCCGAGCAGTACTTC,CASSPHTQGYPEQYF
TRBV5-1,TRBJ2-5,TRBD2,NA,TGCGCCAGCAGCTTCGGGGGGGTACAAGAGACCCAGTACTTC,CASSFGGVQETQYF
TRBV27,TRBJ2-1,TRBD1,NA,TGTGCCAGCAGACCAGGGGGCTACAATGAGCAGTTCTTC,CASRPGGYNEQFF
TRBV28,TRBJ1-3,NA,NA,TGTGCCAGCAGCGTCGGGCAGGGGATCGGAAACACCATATATTTT,CASSVGQGIGNTIYF
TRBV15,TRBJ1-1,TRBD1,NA,TGTGCCACCAGCAGTAGGGGGCGTTGGGCTTTCTTT,CATSSRGRWAFF
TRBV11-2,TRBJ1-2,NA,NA,TGTGCCAGCAGCCCATCTGGCACCGGGAGTGGCTACACCTTC,CASSPSGTGSGYTF
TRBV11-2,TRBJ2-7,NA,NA,TGTGCCAGCAGCTCCCTGGGCATCGCCGCCTACGAGCAGTACTTC,CASSSLGIAAYEQYF
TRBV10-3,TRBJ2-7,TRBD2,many,TGTGCCATCAGCGAACTGGGGACTAGCGGGAGGATGTCCTACGAGCAGTACTTC,CAISELGTSGRMSYEQYF